The present TCR beta chain was sequenced within a study of control samples from healthy donors and cancer patients. The repertoire was sequenced with immunoSEQ multiplex PCR; TCRdb's copy has only in-frame clones and lacks some. The sample lists approximately 99,000 clones; 70% to 85% were seen once. This CDR3 has 15 amino acids. Unmatched junction bases numbered 10, after V lost 8 bases and J lost 5 bases. CDR1 is SEHNR and CDR2 is FQNEAQ in the germline V gene (reference sequence). This chain joins TRBV7-9 and TRBJ2-2, with 8 nucleotides matching TRBD1. Sequencing used blood. This clonotype originated in a man between 18 and 29 years old in good health. The CDR3 region has the DNA TGTGCCAGCCGATTGCGACAGGGGAATACCGGGGAGCTGTTTTTT. Its translation is CASRLRQGNTGELFF.